The present T cell receptor (beta chain) was sequenced within a study of shared clonotypes between healthy human individuals. Germline V CDR1 and CDR2: SGHRS, YFSETQ. The V end lost 3 bases, the J end lost 7 bases, and 7 bases lay between the germline ends. The CDR3 contains 12 residues. There were only Caucasian adults among the donors, and all lived in Nashville, Tennessee. This table comes from immunoSEQ multiplex PCR, and its TCRdb copy is limited to in-frame clones, with some not included. Here the sample spans 2 million to 2.5 million clones, roughly 93% being singletons. The receptor's source is a man between 18 and 29 years old in good health. Some clones in this sample may be carry-over from other donors' samples. What was sequenced was naive CD4+ T cells from PBMCs. The subset denotes: CD45RA+ positively selected. The J gene is TRBJ1-4, the V gene TRBV5-1; D gene ambiguous. The CDR3 is CASSSSGEKLFF. In DNA, the CDR3 is TGCGCCAGCAGCTCGTCTGGTGAAAAACTGTTTTTT.